These 7 T cell receptor beta chains originate from one sample sequenced in a study of cytomegalovirus exposure and HLA in healthy donors. PCR primers comprised 60 Vbeta and 13 Jbeta primers. Repertoires were generated with immunoSEQ multiplex PCR, while TCRdb's copy carries only in-frame clones and drops some. The sample consists of approximately 90,000 clones, approximately 71% of them appearing once. The sequencing sample was made of PBMCs. These receptors came from a man under 40 in good health and CMV-seronegative.

The chain has TRBV19 and TRBJ1-1; TRBD1 is a possible D gene (5 bases). With 5 bases removed from V and 5 bases from J, the gap between germline ends came to 12 bases. Per the germline V gene, CDR1 is LNHDA and CDR2 is SQIVND (reference sequence). This CDR3 has 13 amino acids. This CDR3 is CASSLGAGTEAFF. The CDR3 region has the DNA TGTGCCAGTAGTTTAGGAGCAGGGACTGAAGCTTTCTTT.

The chain couples TRBV21-1 to TRBJ1-3. TRBV21-1 counts as a pseudogene. This CDR3 has 15 amino acids. In DNA form, the CDR3 reads TGTGCCAGCAGCAAAGTAGTCAACTCTGGAAACACCATATATTTT. Translation: CASSKVVNSGNTIYF.

The chain joins TRBV5-4 to TRBJ2-3, with 12 positions matching TRBD2. V lost 0 bases and J lost 0; bases outside the gene matches: 8. The CDR3 length is 19 residues. Germline V gene lookup returns CDR1 SGHNT and CDR2 YYREEE (reference sequence). In nucleotides, the CDR3 is TGTGCCAGCAGCTTGGATCTAGCGGGGGGGAAAACTAGCACAGATACGCAGTATTTT. This translates into CASSLDLAGGKTSTDTQYF.

Only one count was recorded for this clone. The chain has TRBV7-2 and TRBJ1-4, with 9 bases identical to TRBD1. Germline V gene lookup returns CDR1 SGHTA and CDR2 FQGNSA. V shed 5 bases and J 7 bases; nucleotides not matched to a gene: 8. The CDR3 totals 15 residues. The DNA of the CDR3 is TGTGCCAGCAGCCCGAACAGGGGGCCGGGTGAAAAACTGTTTTTT. It specifies CASSPNRGPGEKLFF.

This chain connects TRBV5-1 to TRBJ1-1; 8 bases fit TRBD1. Germline CDR1 and CDR2: SGHRS and YFSETQ. The J segment lost 1 base and the V segment lost 6 bases, leaving 5 bases of the junction unmatched. This CDR3 spans 14 amino acids. CDR3 coding DNA: TGCGCCAGCACCCAGGGGGCGGCGAACACTGAAGCTTTCTTT. This translates into CASTQGAANTEAFF.

The chain links TRBV29-1 to TRBJ2-1; weak D call: TRBD1 (6 bases). CDR1 and CDR2 (germline): SQVTM, ANQGSEA. Deletions cut 7 bases from V and 0 bases from J, with 10 bases between. The length of the CDR3 is 13 residues. CDR3 bases: TGCAGCGCTGGACAGAGCTCCTACAATGAGCAGTTCTTC. Amino acid sequence: CSAGQSSYNEQFF.

The chain recombines TRBV10-2 with TRBJ2-3; 11 positions agree with TRBD2. V was clipped by 1 base and J by 0 bases; unmatched bases: 0. Germline V CDR1 and CDR2: WSHSY, SAAADI. The CDR3 consists of 16 residues. The CDR3: CASSEWTSGSTDTQYF. As DNA, the CDR3 is TGCGCCAGCAGTGAGTGGACTAGCGGGAGCACAGATACGCAGTATTTT.